These 25 T cell receptor beta chains were sequenced from one sample in a study of T cells in Graves' hyperthyroidism and ophthalmopathy (dated by TCRdb to between 2019 and 2020). Libraries were constructed by multiplex PCR. The sample was run on an Illumina HiSeq 2000. The TCR beta CDR3 regions were amplified from the RNA transcripts. The TCR CDR3 was subjected to a first round of RT-PCR using the HTBI primer set and the Qiagen OneStep RT-PCR kit. TCRdb's own reprocessing of the public reads used fastp at Q25 and MiXCR and kept productive beta chains. Each entry merges the rows of one CDR3 protein and shows their most common DNA and genes. The sample includes approximately 640,000 distinct CDR3 sequences, with 15% to 20% observed a single time. Of the sample, 15% is held by the ten largest clones. Sequencing used blood. Receptors originate from a man aged 45 to 65 with Graves' hyperthyroidism.

This clonotype came up many times. The chain joins TRBV7-9 to TRBJ1-6; no reliable D call. This CDR3 comprises 13 residues. Per germline, CDR1 SEHNR and CDR2 FQNEAQ (reference sequence). V dropped 2 bases and J dropped 7 bases, with 6 bases sitting between them. Written as DNA, the CDR3 is TGTGCCAGCAGCTTAACGTGGAATTCACCCCTCCACTTT. This sequence encodes CASSLTWNSPLHF.

This clonotype was detected ten times or more. CDR3 sequence: CASRPSGTRTDTQYF. DNA of the CDR3: TGTGCCAGCCGCCCCTCTGGGACCCGCACAGATACGCAGTATTTT. This chain connects TRBV28 to TRBJ2-3; the D call may be TRBD1 or TRBD2 (5 bases each). The germline V and J ends were trimmed by 8 bases and 1 base, with 16 bases remaining between them. From germline, CDR1 is MDHEN and CDR2 SYDVKM. There are 15 residues in the CDR3.

There are many counts of this clonotype. The rearrangement uses TRBV30 and TRBJ2-6; D possibly corresponds to TRBD2 (6 bases). Per the germline V gene, CDR1 is GTSNPN and CDR2 is SVGIG (reference sequence). The CDR3 is made up of 15 amino acids. V lost 0 bases and J lost 2, with 8 bases in between. The CDR3, as DNA: TGTGCCTGGAGTGTAGGAGGGGCTGGGGCCAACGTCCTGACTTTC. It specifies CAWSVGGAGANVLTF.

This clonotype was seen a handful of times. The rearrangement uses TRBV7-9 and TRBJ2-7; D is unclear. Germline assignment: CDR1 SEHNR and CDR2 FQNEAQ (reference sequence). Trimming cost V 5 bases and J 6 bases, with 11 bases left between them. The CDR3 runs 12 residues. The CDR3 loop reads CASSMVSVEQYF. The CDR3 DNA follows: TGTGCCAGCAGCATGGTGTCTGTCGAGCAGTACTTC.

The table lists this clonotype with many counts. The chain has TRBV2 and TRBJ2-1; D not certain. The germline gives CDR1 SNHLY, CDR2 FYNNEI. The V end was cut by 5 bases, the J end by 6 bases, with 8 bases between. The CDR3 covers 12 residues. CDR3 residues: CASSPMGNEQFF. The CDR3 bases are TGTGCCAGCAGTCCCATGGGCAATGAGCAGTTCTTC.

This clonotype occurred many times. The rearrangement joins TRBV2 to TRBJ1-1, with D unclear. Trimming shortened V by 9 bases and J by 2 bases, and 13 bases separated the two germline ends. The CDR3 loop spans 13 amino acids. Germline CDR1 SNHLY, CDR2 FYNNEI. In nucleotides, the CDR3 is TGTGCCAGGCGGCTTATTATTAACACTGAAGCTTTCTTT. Translation: CARRLIINTEAFF.

V usage is TRBV30 and J usage is TRBJ1-2, with D uncertain. CDR3 length: 15 amino acids. CDR1 GTSNPN and CDR2 SVGIG come from the germline V gene (reference sequence). V lost 4 bases, J lost 0 bases, and 15 bases lay in between. The CDR3 spells CAWITGPGTNYGYTF. As DNA, the CDR3 is TGTGCCTGGATCACTGGGCCCGGAACTAACTATGGCTACACCTTC.

This clonotype was detected a few times. This chain connects TRBV11-2 to TRBJ2-1; TRBD2 agrees at 8 bases. The germline V gene has CDR1 SGHAT and CDR2 FQNNGV. V shed 4 bases, J shed 9 bases, and the junction held 14 bases outside the gene matches. There are 16 residues in the CDR3. The CDR3 DNA is TGTGCCAGCAGCTCCTCACGGGCGGGACTAGGTTCTGAGCAGTTCTTC. Translated, it gives CASSSSRAGLGSEQFF.

This clonotype was seen ten or more times. The CDR3 loop is CASRTSGPNGNEQFF. The CDR3 DNA follows: TGTGCCAGCAGGACTAGCGGGCCAAATGGCAATGAGCAGTTCTTC. J is TRBJ2-1 and V is TRBV6-1, with TRBD2 matching 10 bases. Germline V lookup: CDR1 MNHNS, CDR2 SASEGT. This CDR3 has 15 residues. The V gene end was trimmed by 6 bases and the J gene end by 6 bases; junction bases not matched to a gene: 8.

The chain is built from TRBV6-1 and TRBJ1-1, with a tentative D call TRBD1 (5 bases). The length of the CDR3 is 13 residues. Trimming shortened V by 10 bases and J by 4 bases, and 16 bases separated the two germline ends. From germline, CDR1 is MNHNS and CDR2 SASEGT. The CDR3 DNA reads as TGTGCCACGATCAGGGCGGGCGTCACTGAAGCTTTCTTT. Translation: CATIRAGVTEAFF.

The rearrangement links TRBV7-3 to TRBJ2-1; TRBD1 aligns across 7 bases. CDR1 is SGHTA and CDR2 is FQGTGA in the germline V gene. The CDR3 is made up of 14 amino acids. V shed 1 base and J 4 bases; nucleotides not matched to a gene: 1. The CDR3 nucleotides read TGTGCCAGCAGCTTAATACAGGGGTACAATGAGCAGTTCTTC. Its protein product is CASSLIQGYNEQFF.

This clonotype was observed a few times. The rearrangement links TRBV5-8 to TRBJ1-2, with D possibly being TRBD1 (5 bases). Looked up from germline, CDR1 is SGHTS and CDR2 is YDEGEE. V was trimmed by 2 bases and J by 8 bases, leaving 16 bases between them. This CDR3 comprises 14 residues. CDR3 loop: CASSFRGLRGGYTF. The CDR3 region has the DNA TGTGCCAGCAGCTTCCGGGGCCTGCGAGGCGGCTACACCTTC.

The V gene is TRBV5-5, the J gene TRBJ2-1; 7 bases match TRBD2. The CDR3 spans 12 residues. V shed 4 bases, J shed 9 bases, and the junction held 4 bases outside the gene matches. The V gene's germline CDR1 is SGHKS and CDR2 YYEKEE (reference sequence). The CDR3 DNA is TGTGCCAGCAGCGGCGCGGGGGTTGAGCAGTTCTTC. Its translation: CASSGAGVEQFF.

This clonotype showed up many times. The chain uses TRBV30 and TRBJ2-5; maybe TRBD2 (5 bases). Germline CDR1 and CDR2: GTSNPN and SVGIG (reference sequence). V was trimmed by 1 base and J by 7 bases, leaving 10 bases between them. CDR3 length equals 12 residues. CDR3 bases: TGTGCCTGGAGTGCGGGAATGGGGACCCAGTACTTC. Residues: CAWSAGMGTQYF. The variable domain in full, with the rest retrieved from reference TRBV30 and TRBJ2-5, is SQTIHQWPATLVQPVGSPLSLECTVEGTSNPNLYWYRQAAGRGLQLLFYSVGIGQISSEVPQNLSASRPQDRQFILSSKKLLLSDSGFYLCAWSAGMGTQYFGPGTRLLVL.

The V call is TRBV9, the J call TRBJ1-1; a weak D match, TRBD1 (6 bases). Germline V gene data show CDR1 as SGDLS and CDR2 as YYNGEE. Trimming shortened V by 3 bases and J by 1 base, and 16 bases separated the two germline ends. The CDR3 runs 16 residues. The CDR3 is CASSAEPGARNTEAFF. As DNA, the CDR3 is TGTGCCAGCAGCGCAGAGCCGGGGGCGAGGAACACTGAAGCTTTCTTT.

This clonotype turned up a few times. V usage is TRBV27 and J usage is TRBJ2-1, with 8 bases identical to TRBD2. The CDR3 covers 14 residues. V shed 8 bases, J shed 10 bases, and the junction held 13 bases outside the gene matches. Germline-derived CDR1 and CDR2 are MNHEY and SMNVEV (reference sequence). CDR3 in DNA: TGTGCCAGCCTAGGTAGCGGGACTGAAGGGGAGCAGTTCTTC. Protein sequence: CASLGSGTEGEQFF.

This clonotype was seen only a few times. The genes are TRBV6-1 and TRBJ2-1; 11 bases agree with TRBD2. The CDR3 extends over 14 amino acids. Germline CDR1 reads MNHNS; CDR2 reads SASEGT. V lost 4 bases to trimming and J lost 6 bases; unmatched junction nucleotides: 2. CDR3: CASSVAGGSNEQFF. DNA for the CDR3: TGTGCCAGCAGTGTAGCGGGAGGGTCCAATGAGCAGTTCTTC.

This clonotype was counted many times. The J gene is TRBJ1-1, the V gene TRBV2, with a possible D match to TRBD1 (5 bases). V shed 5 bases and J shed 3 bases, with 16 bases lying between them. The CDR3 runs 15 residues. Germline CDR1 is SNHLY and CDR2 is FYNNEI. CDR3 amino acids: CASSTGRTSHTEAFF. Here the CDR3 DNA reads TGTGCCAGCAGTACCGGACGGACAAGCCACACTGAAGCTTTCTTT.

This clonotype was counted at least ten times. V gene TRBV15 combines with J gene TRBJ2-3, with 7 bases identical to TRBD1. Germline CDR1 is LNHNV and CDR2 is YYDKDF (reference sequence). The CDR3 length is 15 residues. With V trimmed by 6 bases and J by 6 bases, 12 bases remained unmatched. The CDR3 coding sequence is TGTGCCACCAGGACCGGGACAGTCTCAACCGATACGCAGTATTTT. It encodes CATRTGTVSTDTQYF.

This clonotype was seen repeatedly, ten times or more. The V and J genes are TRBV7-2 and TRBJ2-5, with D possibly being TRBD1 (6 bases). Germline CDR1 is SGHTA and CDR2 is FQGNSA. The V gene lost 3 bases and the J gene lost 3 bases, with 8 bases spanning the gap. The CDR3 spans 13 residues. The CDR3 nucleotides are TGTGCCAGCAGCTTCGCAGGGGAAGAGACCCAGTACTTC. Translation: CASSFAGEETQYF.

The chain uses TRBV20-1 and TRBJ1-2, with a weak D call TRBD1 (6 bases). The V end was cut by 0 bases, the J end by 0 bases, with 8 bases between. Per the germline V gene, CDR1 is DFQATT and CDR2 is SNEGSKA (reference sequence). The CDR3 is 14 amino acids. The chain's CDR3 is CSARDRQANYGYTF. The CDR3 DNA sequence: TGCAGTGCTAGAGACAGACAGGCTAACTATGGCTACACCTTC.

This clonotype was counted ten times or more. The CDR3 spells CASSRQGAGDHNEQFF. The CDR3 coding sequence is TGTGCCAGCAGTAGACAGGGAGCCGGGGACCACAATGAGCAGTTCTTC. The chain employs TRBV12-3 or TRBV12-4 and TRBJ2-1; 7 positions agree with TRBD1. After removal of 5 bases from V and 5 bases from J, the junction contained 12 bases not matched to a gene. The CDR3 runs 16 residues.

The chain joins TRBV7-9 to TRBJ2-5; TRBD2 might be the D (6 bases). V shed 5 bases and J shed 2 bases, with 18 bases lying between them. The CDR3 contains 16 residues. Germline CDR1 reads SEHNR; CDR2 reads FQNEAQ (reference sequence). The CDR3 is CASSPGGGGPQETQYF. The CDR3 nucleotides read TGTGCCAGCAGCCCCGGGGGAGGCGGGCCTCAAGAGACCCAGTACTTC. The full variable domain, its missing parts supplied by reference TRBV7-9 and TRBJ2-5, is DTGVSQNPRHKITKRGQNVTFRCDPISEHNRLYWYRQTLGQGPEFLTYFQNEAQLEKSRLLSDRFSAERPKGSFSTLEIQRTEQGDSAMYLCASSPGGGGPQETQYFGPGTRLLVL.

This clonotype was counted many times. The genes are TRBV15 and TRBJ1-2; a possible D gene is TRBD1 (5 bases). CDR3 size: 17 residues. CDR1 is LNHNV, CDR2 YYDKDF, per germline (reference sequence). V was pared by 2 bases and J by 11 bases, with 27 bases between. As DNA, the CDR3 is TGTGCCACCAGCAGATTCCCTTTAACCGGGACTGAAGCTAGGTACACCTTC. This sequence encodes CATSRFPLTGTEARYTF.

This clonotype was recorded at least ten times. The chain carries TRBV15 and TRBJ2-5, with D perhaps TRBD1 or TRBD2 (5 bases each). From germline, CDR1 is LNHNV and CDR2 YYDKDF (reference sequence). V shed 1 base and J shed 6 bases, with 24 bases lying between them. The length of the CDR3 is 18 residues. The CDR3: CATSRGGVRLREWKTQYF. The CDR3 bases are TGTGCCACCAGCAGAGGAGGGGTTCGATTGAGGGAGTGGAAGACCCAGTACTTC.